This TCR beta chain was sequenced for a study of blood T cell repertoires in COVID-19. Cohort allocation depended upon clinical history that participants reported. Symptom resolution, clearance, or two negative PCRs marked donors in Cohort 3 as recovered. Per the study methods: Reference gene primer amplification gave nucleated cell count estimates. Produced via immunoSEQ multiplex PCR; TCRdb's table is partial and in-frame only. Clone size and V and J calls were adopted from that table, with D and trimming inferred from the DNA. The table lists 290,000 or so clones, approximately 89% of them singletons, with 2.6% in the top ten. The receptor comes from a woman under 30 who had recovered from COVID-19. Material: PBMCs or T cells enriched from blood (not recorded which).

The CDR3 region is CASSTTGGGYGYTF. In DNA form, the CDR3 reads TGTGCCAGTAGCACGACAGGGGGCGGGTATGGCTACACCTTC. The chain couples TRBV19 to TRBJ1-2; TRBD1 matches 10 bases. The germline V gene has CDR1 LNHDA and CDR2 SQIVND (reference sequence). The CDR3 sequence is 14 residues long. The trim removed 6 bases at V and 5 bases at J, leaving 6 bases unmatched.